This T cell receptor beta chain emerged from a study of regulatory T cells in long-lasting Graves disease. CDR3-region Arm-PCR and iRepertoire HTBI primers produced the TCR beta libraries. TCRdb re-called the multiplex PCR reads through MiXCR, storing one row per CDR3 protein. The table has hundreds of thousands of distinct CDR3 sequences, approximately 12% seen once. Sample time point: newly diagnosed GD, antithyroid drugs for less than 3 months. Extracted RNA from PBMCs served as the source of the TCR library. CDR3 length equals 15 residues. Germline trimming cut 3 bases from V and 5 bases from J; bases unmatched to any gene: 4. Germline V gene lookup returns CDR1 SEHNR and CDR2 FQNEAQ (reference sequence). This clonotype was counted at least ten times. This same sample was also taken into another study, of T cells in Graves' hyperthyroidism and ophthalmopathy. That investigation notes: Lactation, pregnancy, other autoimmune disease or uncontrolled infection excluded patients.

The receptor was derived from a woman aged 25 to 39 with Graves disease. The chain couples TRBV7-9 to TRBJ1-6; 7 nucleotides line up with TRBD1. Sequences were derived from peripheral blood mononuclear cells (PBMCs), sampled at new diagnosis, from a patient treated with antithyroid drugs. CDR3: CASSFLGQDNSPLHF. The CDR3 bases are TGTGCCAGCAGCTTTCTTGGACAGGATAATTCACCCCTCCACTTT.